A single sample is the source of the 5 T cell receptor beta chains below, sequenced in a study of early T cells in non-severe SARS-CoV-2 infection. One entry per CDR3 protein results from TCRdb running MiXCR on the 5' RACE reads. The sample contains 86,000 or so distinct CDR3 sequences, more than 5% of which appear only once. Material: whole blood. The source of these receptors is an adult who was a healthcare worker with PCR-confirmed SARS-CoV-2 infection or an uninfected control (not recorded which).

The rearrangement uses TRBV7-2 and TRBJ2-2, with TRBD1 matching over 7 bases. Germline CDR1 reads SGHTA; CDR2 reads FQGNSA. The V gene end was trimmed by 5 bases and the J gene end by 3 bases; junction bases not matched to a gene: 6. The CDR3 is 15 amino acids. The chain's CDR3 is CASSATGTDTGELFF. The DNA of the CDR3 is TGTGCCAGCAGCGCCACCGGGACAGACACCGGGGAGCTGTTTTTT. The full variable domain, in which reference TRBV7-2 and TRBJ2-2 provide the parts outside the CDR3, is GAGVSQSPSNKVTEKGKDVELRCDPISGHTALYWYRQSLGQGLEFLIYFQGNSAPDKSGLPSDRFSAERTGGSVSTLTIQRTQQEDSAVYLCASSATGTDTGELFFGEGSRLTVL.

Ten or more counts support this clonotype. The genes are TRBV5-4 and TRBJ2-3, with TRBD1 as a possible D gene (5 bases). The CDR3 is 15 amino acids. Per the germline V gene, CDR1 is SGHNT and CDR2 is YYREEE (reference sequence). V was trimmed by 0 bases and J by 5 bases, leaving 13 bases between them. This chain's CDR3 is CASSLGGSRGDTQYF. CDR3 in DNA: TGTGCCAGCAGCTTGGGTGGATCTAGGGGAGATACGCAGTATTTT. The variable domain in full, completed from reference TRBV5-4 and TRBJ2-3, reads ETGVTQSPTHLIKTRGQQVTLRCSSQSGHNTVSWYQQALGQGPQFIFQYYREEENGRGNFPPRFSGLQFPNYSSELNVNALELDDSALYLCASSLGGSRGDTQYFGPGTRLTVL.

In its sample, this clonotype was seen many times. This chain links TRBV11-2 with TRBJ2-2; D gene uncertain. The CDR3 has 14 amino acids. Germline assignment: CDR1 SGHAT and CDR2 FQNNGV. The V gene lost 5 bases and the J gene lost 1 base, with 8 bases spanning the gap. The CDR3 reads CASSPRRNTGELFF. The CDR3 DNA follows: TGTGCCAGCAGCCCACGGCGGAACACCGGGGAGCTGTTTTTT. The full variable domain, completed using reference TRBV11-2 and TRBJ2-2, is EAGVAQSPRYKIIEKRQSVAFWCNPISGHATLYWYQQILGQGPKLLIQFQNNGVVDDSQLPKDRFSAERLKGVDSTLKIQPAKLEDSAVYLCASSPRRNTGELFFGEGSRLTVL.

This clonotype was recorded at least ten times. The J gene is TRBJ2-1, the V gene TRBV5-5; D ambiguous. The CDR3 has 15 residues. V was pared by 0 bases and J by 0 bases, with 7 bases between. Germline-derived CDR1 and CDR2 are SGHKS and YYEKEE (reference sequence). CDR3 sequence reads: CASSLVMSSYNEQFF. In nucleotides, the CDR3 is TGTGCCAGCAGCTTGGTAATGAGCTCCTACAATGAGCAGTTCTTC.

The rearrangement links TRBV30 to TRBJ2-7, with D tentatively TRBD2 (5 bases). Trimming shortened V by 7 bases and J by 0 bases, and 10 bases separated the two germline ends. The CDR3 extends over 12 amino acids. Looked up from germline, CDR1 is GTSNPN and CDR2 is SVGIG (reference sequence). The CDR3 DNA is TGTGCCTTAGAACGGGACTCCTACGAGCAGTACTTC. It is translated as CALERDSYEQYF.